The 9 T cell receptor beta chains listed next were all sequenced from one sample in a study of Ad26.COV2.S vaccination and SARS-CoV-2 variants (dated by TCRdb to the early 2020s). Reading the label with the study, this specimen's treatment or condition is: about 20 received Ad26.COV2.S at low or high dose, single or two shots; about 5 received placebo; per-sample allocation not given. For vaccine and placebo recipients, the sequenced repertoires came from samples collected on day 63 after the first injection. The receptor library was made with the immunoSEQ multiplex PCR assay. Drawn from immuneACCESS, this table holds only the in-frame rearrangements with V and J called that TCRdb kept. Clones are partly lost; checked studies trace under half to an unresolved V gene and leave the rest unexplained. The sample records around 450,000 clones, roughly nine tenths of which are singletons. 1.7% of the sample is in the top ten clones.

The sample in question was peripheral blood, obtained in a trial of Ad26.COV2.S vaccine versus placebo. The receptors come from a person between 18 and 65 years old who received the Ad26.COV2.S COVID-19 vaccine or a placebo.

The rearrangement links TRBV15 to TRBJ1-5; a weak D match, TRBD1 (6 bases). V was clipped by 0 bases and J by 7 bases, with 7 bases between them. The CDR3 extends over 13 amino acids. Per the germline V gene, CDR1 is LNHNV and CDR2 is YYDKDF (reference sequence). As DNA, the CDR3 is TGTGCCACCAGCAGAGATAGGGGGCAGCCCCAGCATTTT. Its protein product is CATSRDRGQPQHF.

The chain couples TRBV2 to TRBJ2-1; D not certain. The CDR3 covers 16 residues. From germline, CDR1 is SNHLY and CDR2 FYNNEI. Trimming took off 5 bases at V and 3 bases at J, with 17 bases between the two ends. CDR3 in amino acids: CASSLGLEVIYNEQFF. CDR3 DNA: TGTGCCAGCAGTTTGGGTCTAGAGGTTATCTACAATGAGCAGTTCTTC.

Written as DNA, the CDR3 is TGTGCCAGCCACCGAGGAGGAATTGTCGGACAGGGGTCTGGAAACACCATATATTTT. Translating gives CASHRGGIVGQGSGNTIYF. This chain uses TRBV19 with TRBJ1-3, with 9 bases aligning to TRBD1. Germline V gene data show CDR1 as LNHDA and CDR2 as SQIVND (reference sequence). The CDR3 loop spans 19 amino acids. J was trimmed by 1 base and V by 9 bases; bases with no gene match: 19.

The gene calls are TRBV19 and TRBJ2-5; maybe TRBD1 (6 bases). The germline V gene encodes CDR1 LNHDA and CDR2 SQIVND (reference sequence). Trimming took off 3 bases at V and 4 bases at J, with 18 bases between the two ends. The CDR3 is 16 amino acids. For the CDR3, the DNA is TGTGCCAGTAGTATTTACAAACGACAGGAGCGAGAGACCCAGTACTTC. Protein sequence: CASSIYKRQERETQYF. The full variable domain, in which reference TRBV19 and TRBJ2-5 provide the parts outside the CDR3, is DGGITQSPKYLFRKEGQNVTLSCEQNLNHDAMYWYRQDPGQGLRLIYYSQIVNDFQKGDIAEGYSVSREKKESFPLTVTSAQKNPTAFYLCASSIYKRQERETQYFGPGTRLLVL.

This sequence joins TRBV14 and TRBJ1-2, with 8 bases lining up with TRBD1. In germline, CDR1 is SGHDN, CDR2 FVKESK. V shed 4 bases, J shed 7 bases, and the junction held 8 bases outside the gene matches. The CDR3 runs 14 residues. CDR3 DNA: TGTGCCAGCAGCCGAAACCAGGGGGCGGGTGGCTACACCTTC. It is translated as CASSRNQGAGGYTF.

The rearrangement links TRBV23-1 to TRBJ1-1; D possibly corresponds to TRBD1 (6 bases). TRBV23-1 is recorded as an ORF, its role being uncertain. This CDR3 has 17 residues. The V gene lost 6 bases and the J gene lost 0 bases, with 20 bases spanning the gap. The CDR3 loop is CASSRDTGLGLNTEAFF. The CDR3 nucleotides read TGCGCCAGCAGCCGAGACACAGGGTTGGGGTTGAACACTGAAGCTTTCTTT.

The CDR3 region is CASSLEGEGNQPQHF. The CDR3 DNA sequence: TGTGCCAGCAGCTTAGAAGGGGAAGGCAATCAGCCCCAGCATTTT. This chain joins TRBV7-8 and TRBJ1-5, with D possibly matching TRBD1 (5 bases). Looked up from germline, CDR1 is SGHVS and CDR2 is FQNEAQ. CDR3 size: 15 residues. Trimming cost V 1 base and J 2 bases, with 9 bases left between them.

The chain links TRBV14 to TRBJ1-2; D is perhaps TRBD1 (6 bases). The CDR3 runs 15 residues. Germline values: CDR1 SGHDN, CDR2 FVKESK. V lost 5 bases, J lost 6 bases, and 19 bases lay in between. CDR3 in DNA: TGTGCCAGCAGCAGAAAGACAGGACGAGGAGATGGCTACACCTTC. Its protein is CASSRKTGRGDGYTF.

This chain uses TRBV29-1 with TRBJ2-3; D is undetermined. V was pared by 1 base and J by 3 bases, with 17 bases between. The CDR3 contains 16 residues. The V gene's germline CDR1 is SQVTM and CDR2 ANQGSEA. The CDR3 DNA sequence: TGCAGCGTTGAAGGGGAAGTAACCAGGTGGACAGATACGCAGTATTTT. Residues: CSVEGEVTRWTDTQYF.